This TCR beta chain was identified in a study of cytomegalovirus exposure and HLA in healthy donors. Whole-study results and caveats: The study put 150 to 200 TCR beta chains on its list as cytomegalovirus-associated. In presence/absence analyses, roughly uniform sequencing depth across donors was assumed. For most subjects, TCR beta sequences were reported to predict HLA-A and HLA-B alleles with accuracy.

V was clipped by 0 bases and J by 0 bases, with 14 bases between them. CDR3 length: 17 amino acids. Germline CDR1 KGHSH, CDR2 LQKENI. Primers included in the PCR were 60 Vbeta and 13 Jbeta primers. Sequencing used immunoSEQ multiplex PCR; TCRdb keeps in-frame clones, though not all of them. Here the sample spans 95,000 to 150,000 clones, 60% to 85% being singletons. A word on this clone: Its antigen is not identified.

Sequencing was performed on PBMCs. The receptor's source is a woman aged 25 to 39 in good health and CMV-seropositive. The chain employs TRBV18 and TRBJ1-1, with D perhaps TRBD1 (6 bases). In DNA, the CDR3 is TGTGCCAGCTCACCACCGGTTACAGGGACGGTGAACACTGAAGCTTTCTTT. This sequence encodes CASSPPVTGTVNTEAFF.